The 6 T cell receptor beta chains in this list originate from one sample, sequenced in a study of cytomegalovirus exposure and HLA in healthy donors. It was with 60 Vbeta and 13 Jbeta primers that the PCR ran. The repertoire was sequenced with immunoSEQ multiplex PCR; TCRdb's copy has only in-frame clones and lacks some. The top ten hold 3.7% of the sample, which has under 200,000 clones, roughly 80% seen once. Sample: PBMCs. The receptors were gathered from a man younger than 45 in good health and CMV-seropositive.

This chain uses TRBV7-3 with TRBJ2-3; TRBD2 might be the D (6 bases). CDR1 is SGHTA, CDR2 FQGTGA, per germline. The germline V and J ends were trimmed by 3 bases and 2 bases, with 12 bases remaining between them. The CDR3 consists of 15 residues. The CDR3 reads CASSFSGDNTDTQYF. As DNA, the CDR3 is TGTGCCAGCAGCTTTAGCGGCGATAACACAGATACGCAGTATTTT.

The chain couples TRBV10-2 to TRBJ2-3, with TRBD2 matching 8 bases. Looked up from germline, CDR1 is WSHSY and CDR2 is SAAADI. The ends lost 2 bases at V and 7 bases at J; junction bases unmatched: 8. The CDR3 consists of 15 residues. CDR3 loop: CASSETGGAGNTQYF. CDR3 nucleotide sequence: TGCGCCAGCAGTGAGACCGGGGGGGCGGGAAATACGCAGTATTTT.

The chain combines TRBV9 with TRBJ2-3; no reliable D call. CDR1 is SGDLS and CDR2 is YYNGEE in the germline V gene. This CDR3 spans 12 amino acids. Deletions cut 0 bases from V and 4 bases from J, with 3 bases between. CDR3 loop: CASSVDSDTQYF. In nucleotides, the CDR3 is TGTGCCAGCAGCGTAGACTCAGATACGCAGTATTTT.

This chain connects TRBV10-1 to TRBJ2-1; the D is unclear. This CDR3 spans 16 amino acids. V lost 0 bases, J lost 0 bases, and 9 bases lay in between. CDR1 is WNHNN and CDR2 is SYGVQD in the germline V gene (reference sequence). The CDR3 nucleotides read TGCGCCAGCAGTGAGTCCTGGGCGAGCTCCTACAATGAGCAGTTCTTC. This encodes CASSESWASSYNEQFF.

The rearrangement links TRBV10-3 to TRBJ1-2; D is unresolved. This CDR3 region has 14 residues. From germline, CDR1 is ENHRY and CDR2 SYGVKD. Trimming removed 0 bases from V and 2 bases from J, with 7 bases in between. The CDR3 loop is CAISESGRNYGYTF. The DNA of the CDR3 is TGTGCCATCAGTGAGTCAGGGAGGAACTATGGCTACACCTTC.

The J gene is TRBJ1-2, the V gene TRBV27, with TRBD1 as a possible D gene (6 bases). Germline-derived CDR1 and CDR2 are MNHEY and SMNVEV (reference sequence). The CDR3 is made up of 13 amino acids. V was cut by 6 bases and J by 0 bases, with 8 bases left in between. The CDR3 DNA sequence: TGTGCCAGCAGCTCAGGGGCTAACTATGGCTACACCTTC. It translates to CASSSGANYGYTF.